This TCR beta chain was identified in a study of blood T cell repertoires in COVID-19. Produced via immunoSEQ multiplex PCR; TCRdb's table is partial and in-frame only. Here the sample spans around 450,000 clones, 90% being singletons. Trimming cost V 2 bases and J 7 bases, with 18 bases left between them. Germline-derived CDR1 and CDR2 are SGHAT and FQNNGV. The CDR3 contains 16 residues. All enrollees were about 18 to 90 years old and from fewer than 25 US areas. Cohort allocation depended upon clinical history that participants reported. Cohort 3 donors counted as recovered after two negative PCRs, clearance, or resolved symptoms.

Material: PBMCs or T cells enriched from blood (not recorded which). This receptor was obtained from a man between 18 and 29 years old who had recovered from COVID-19. The V call is TRBV11-2, the J call TRBJ1-3, with D maybe TRBD1 (5 bases). CDR3 loop: CASSLSRWGVDNTIYF. CDR3 in DNA: TGTGCCAGCAGCTTATCAAGGTGGGGGGTCGACAACACCATATATTTT.